The rows below give T cell receptor beta chains drawn from one sample of a study of PD-1 blockade in classical Hodgkin lymphoma. Sequencing was performed with immunoSEQ multiplex PCR; in TCRdb, only in-frame clones are kept and a portion is missing. The sample has about 24,000 clones, 80% seen once. The specimen was peripheral blood mononuclear cells (PBMCs), collected at baseline. All receptors derive from a human donor with classical Hodgkin lymphoma. CDR3s include the opening cysteine and the closing phenylalanine or tryptophan. D genes are given only for firm matches. Clone size, where shown, is once, few, many, or a class for clones that have expanded.

clone_size	d_call	v_call	j_call	cdr3_nt	cdr3_aa
-	TRBD2	TRBV7-9	TRBJ2-1	TGTGCCAGCAGCCCCACCAGGACTAGAATGGATGAGCAGTTCTTC	CASSPTRTRMDEQFF
once	TRBD2	TRBV7-3	TRBJ2-3	TGTGCCAGCAGCTTGGGACTAGCGGGCAGCACAGATACGCAGTATTTT	CASSLGLAGSTDTQYF
-	-	TRBV11-2	TRBJ2-7	TGTGCCAGCAGCCCCCCGCGGATTCCTTACGAGCAGTACTTC	CASSPPRIPYEQYF
-	-	TRBV7-9	TRBJ1-1	TGTGCCAGCAGAAAACAGGAAGACACTGAAGCTTTCTTT	CASRKQEDTEAFF
once	-	TRBV7-2	TRBJ2-7	TGTGCCAGCAGCTTCCCTGGTGCACTCTACGAGCAGTACTTC	CASSFPGALYEQYF
-	-	TRBV7-2	TRBJ1-5	TGTGCCAGCAGCCCAGGTGGTCAGCCCCAGCATTTT	CASSPGGQPQHF
-	-	TRBV7-6	TRBJ2-1	TGTGCCAGCAGTTCACCAGGGGTAGGTGAGCAGTTCTTC	CASSSPGVGEQFF
few	-	TRBV25-1	TRBJ2-1	TGTGCCAGCAGTGCATACAATGAGCAGTTCTTC	CASSAYNEQFF
-	TRBD1	TRBV14	TRBJ2-3	TGTGCCAGCAGCCAAGATCCCCAGGGGGCGAGGGGCACAGATACGCAGTATTTT	CASSQDPQGARGTDTQYF
-	TRBD2	TRBV7-3	TRBJ2-3	TGTGCCAGCAGCCTAACACGCCCTGGACTAGCGGGGGGGCCACGATATACGCAGTATTTT	CASSLTRPGLAGGPRYTQYF
-	-	TRBV7-2	TRBJ2-7	TGTGCCAGCAGCTTAACTCAGACCTACGAGCAGTACTTC	CASSLTQTYEQYF
-	TRBD2	TRBV9	TRBJ2-1	TGTGCCAGCAGCGTAGCTACAGGCGGGGGGCCCTACAATGAGCAGTTCTTC	CASSVATGGGPYNEQFF
-	-	TRBV14	TRBJ2-1	TGTGCCAGCAGCCAATCTCCAACCTTCAGCTCCTACAATGAGCAGTTCTTC	CASSQSPTFSSYNEQFF
-	-	TRBV4-2	TRBJ2-7	TGTGCCAGCAGCCGGGGTTTGGGGGAGACCTACGAGCAGTACTTC	CASSRGLGETYEQYF
few	-	TRBV11-1	TRBJ2-7	TGTGCCAGCAGCTTAAACCAGGGTCGCGAGCAGTACTTC	CASSLNQGREQYF
-	TRBD1	TRBV11-3	TRBJ1-6	TGTGCCAGCAGAAGACAGGGGAATTTTAATTCACCCCTCCACTTT	CASRRQGNFNSPLHF
-	TRBD2	TRBV7-8	TRBJ2-5	TGTGCCAGCAGCTTAGGTTTAGCGGGGGGCCGCTCCTCGTACTTC	CASSLGLAGGRSSYF
-	TRBD1	TRBV28	TRBJ2-5	TGTGCCAGCAGTTTGACAGGGGAATGGACCCAGTACTTC	CASSLTGEWTQYF
-	TRBD2	TRBV7-2	TRBJ2-3	TGTGCCAGCAGCTTACGGGGACTAGCTGGCACAGATACGCAGTATTTT	CASSLRGLAGTDTQYF
-	-	TRBV6-5	TRBJ2-4	TGTGCCAGCAGGGAAGGTGGGACCAAAAACATTCAGTACTTC	CASREGGTKNIQYF
-	TRBD1	TRBV5-6	TRBJ2-1	TGTGCCAGCAGCCACCTTTCGGACAGGGACTACAATGAGCAGTTCTTC	CASSHLSDRDYNEQFF
-	TRBD1	TRBV6-5	TRBJ2-2	TGTGCCAGCAGTTACTCGGGACAGGGGGAGAGAGAGCTGTTTTTT	CASSYSGQGERELFF
-	-	TRBV29-1	TRBJ2-1	TGCAGCGTTGCGGTGCCTCCGAGCTCCTACAATGAGCAGTTCTTC	CSVAVPPSSYNEQFF
-	-	TRBV5-6	TRBJ2-6	TGTGCCAGCAGGACTACCCTAAGGGGGGCCAACGTCCTGACTTTC	CASRTTLRGANVLTF
-	-	TRBV5-1	TRBJ2-5	TGCGCCAGCAGCTTGGCAGGGAGGGAGACCCAGTACTTC	CASSLAGRETQYF
few	TRBD2	TRBV5-8	TRBJ2-3	TGTGCCAGCAGCGACTCGCGAGGGGACGGACTAGCGGGGTACACAGATACGCAGTATTTT	CASSDSRGDGLAGYTDTQYF
few	-	TRBV5-4	TRBJ2-2	TGTGCCAGCAGCGGGGGCGGGGGCGCCAACACCGGGGAGCTGTTTTTT	CASSGGGGANTGELFF